These 30 T cell receptor beta chains were sequenced from one sample in a study of T cells expressing NK-cell markers. TCRdb re-called the 5' RACE reads; one entry per CDR3 protein, DNA not given. The sample totals some 300,000 distinct CDR3 sequences; its top ten clones hold approximately 0.41%. The sequencing input was blood T cells: a sorted CD56 or NKG2C T cell subset, CD4+ or CD8+ T cells, or bulk PBMC T cells (not recorded which). The receptors come from a man between 18 and 29 years old in good health.

The chain carries TRBV20-1 and TRBJ1-4. The V gene's germline CDR1 is DFQATT and CDR2 SNEGSKA (reference sequence). This CDR3 region has 13 residues. CDR3 amino acids: CSAPRRTNEKLFF.

This chain links TRBV4-3 with TRBJ2-7; TCRdb's assignment of TRBD2 cannot be checked, as there is no DNA. The germline CDR1 and CDR2 sequences are LGHNA and YSLEER. The CDR3 has 15 amino acids. The CDR3 loop reads CASSLRLAGGYEQYF.

The genes are TRBV5-6 and TRBJ2-3; the TCRdb D gene call, TRBD1, has no DNA to confirm it. Germline V gives CDR1 SGHDT, CDR2 YYEEEE. The CDR3 consists of 16 residues. This chain's CDR3 is CASSLESGLNTDTQYF.

The chain couples TRBV7-8 to TRBJ2-7; TCRdb reports TRBD2, a call that lacks DNA to check it against. Germline CDR1 reads SGHVS; CDR2 reads FQNEAQ. The CDR3 is 17 amino acids. CDR3 sequence reads: CASSLGSGSVFIYEQYF.

The rearrangement joins TRBV5-6 to TRBJ2-1; TCRdb designates TRBD2, a call that cannot be tested without DNA. The CDR3 spans 14 residues. Per germline, CDR1 SGHDT and CDR2 YYEEEE. The CDR3 loop reads CASSFGGGSSEQFF.

The chain carries TRBV15 and TRBJ2-1; the TCRdb call, TRBD1, lacks DNA for checking. The germline CDR1 and CDR2 sequences are LNHNV and YYDKDF (reference sequence). This CDR3 contains 15 residues. CDR3 region: CATSHRDRGTHEQFF.

The chain joins TRBV24-1 to TRBJ2-2; TCRdb calls TRBD1, which cannot be checked without DNA. In germline, CDR1 is KGHDR, CDR2 SFDVKD. The CDR3 loop spans 17 amino acids. This CDR3 reads CATSDHRDRGDGGELFF.

The chain carries TRBV20-1 and TRBJ2-3; checking the TCRdb D call of TRBD2 is not possible without DNA. The CDR3 is 15 residues long. Germline assignment: CDR1 DFQATT and CDR2 SNEGSKA (reference sequence). The CDR3 loop reads CSARNNQEGTDTQYF.

The rearrangement joins TRBV24-1 to TRBJ2-5; TCRdb designates TRBD1, a call that cannot be tested without DNA. The CDR3 is made up of 14 amino acids. Germline CDR1 KGHDR, CDR2 SFDVKD. The CDR3 sequence: CATSGPPSQETQYF.

J is TRBJ2-5 and V is TRBV15; TCRdb outputs TRBD2, but without DNA this stays unchecked. The CDR3 sequence is 18 residues long. Germline V gene sequence: CDR1 LNHNV, CDR2 YYDKDF (reference sequence). CDR3 protein: CATSRDPTSGRGQETQYF. Full variable domain (missing parts from reference TRBV15 and TRBJ2-5): DAMVIQNPRYQVTQFGKPVTLSCSQTLNHNVMYWYQQKSSQAPKLLFHYYDKDFNNEADTPDNFQSRRPNTSFCFLDIRSPGLGDTAMYLCATSRDPTSGRGQETQYFGPGTRLLVL.

J is TRBJ2-4 and V is TRBV2. The CDR3 length is 12 residues. Per germline, CDR1 SNHLY and CDR2 FYNNEI. The CDR3 sequence: CASSDEKNIQYF.

This chain's CDR3 is CSANGDRINEQFF. V is TRBV20-1 and J is TRBJ2-1; TCRdb picks TRBD1, but there is no DNA to check that call. This CDR3 region has 13 residues. Germline CDR1 reads DFQATT; CDR2 reads SNEGSKA (reference sequence).

The V and J genes are TRBV12-3 or TRBV12-4 and TRBJ2-2; the D gene TCRdb calls, TRBD2, cannot be checked with no DNA. This CDR3 spans 16 amino acids. The CDR3 loop reads CASSFTGTSGIGELFF.

CDR3 protein: CASSGDALRPQHF. This rearrangement joins TRBV28 to TRBJ1-5. Germline values: CDR1 MDHEN, CDR2 SYDVKM. CDR3 length: 13 residues.

The chain joins TRBV12-3 or TRBV12-4 to TRBJ1-5. The CDR3 spans 15 residues. The CDR3 protein is CASSLQMNSNQPQHF.

The V call is TRBV25-1, the J call TRBJ1-2. CDR3 size: 13 residues. The V gene's germline CDR1 is MGHDK and CDR2 SYGVNS. The CDR3 region is CASRNDREGGYTF.

V is TRBV18 and J is TRBJ1-3. Germline CDR1 reads KGHSH; CDR2 reads LQKENI. The CDR3 has 16 residues. CDR3 amino acids: CASSPSGGMTGNTIYF.

The chain couples TRBV10-3 to TRBJ2-3. The CDR3 totals 14 residues. The germline gives CDR1 ENHRY, CDR2 SYGVKD. The CDR3 region is CAISGTSRGDTQYF.

The chain employs TRBV10-3 and TRBJ2-2; TCRdb's D call of TRBD1 is untestable without DNA. The CDR3 runs 15 residues. The germline V gene has CDR1 ENHRY and CDR2 SYGVKD. CDR3 sequence reads: CAISRDRGNTGELFF.

The chain is built from TRBV3-1 and TRBJ1-2; TCRdb reports TRBD1, a call that lacks DNA to check it against. The CDR3 runs 15 residues. The germline CDR1 and CDR2 sequences are LGHDT and YNNKEL (reference sequence). CDR3: CASSQSEGGIGGYTF.

This rearrangement joins TRBV20-1 to TRBJ2-1; TCRdb picks TRBD2, but there is no DNA to check that call. The CDR3 is 16 residues long. Germline CDR1 reads DFQATT; CDR2 reads SNEGSKA (reference sequence). This chain's CDR3 is CSARDARTSRYNEQFF.

The genes are TRBV10-3 and TRBJ2-5. Germline V gene sequence: CDR1 ENHRY, CDR2 SYGVKD. The CDR3 totals 12 residues. CDR3 region: CAISESRETQYF.

This chain uses TRBV29-1 with TRBJ2-3; TCRdb selects TRBD1, and the lack of DNA leaves this call unchecked. The germline V gene encodes CDR1 SQVTM and CDR2 ANQGSEA. The CDR3 is 13 residues long. The CDR3 loop reads CSVAGTFADTQYF.

The genes are TRBV29-1 and TRBJ2-6; TCRdb names TRBD1, which stays unverified in the absence of DNA. The CDR3 runs to 14 residues. Germline V gene sequence: CDR1 SQVTM, CDR2 ANQGSEA. This CDR3 is CSVAGFSGANVLTF.

V is TRBV6-5 and J is TRBJ2-7; TCRdb names TRBD2, which stays unverified in the absence of DNA. Germline CDR1 and CDR2: MNHEY and SVGAGI. The CDR3 has 16 amino acids. The CDR3 reads CASSYHDRTSGDEQYF.

This chain connects TRBV5-4 to TRBJ2-1; the D call from TCRdb, TRBD2, cannot be confirmed without DNA. CDR3 length equals 16 residues. Looked up from germline, CDR1 is SGHNT and CDR2 is YYREEE (reference sequence). CDR3 region: CASRHTSGIPGDEQFF. Drawing the rest from reference TRBV5-4 and TRBJ2-1, the complete variable domain is ETGVTQSPTHLIKTRGQQVTLRCSSQSGHNTVSWYQQALGQGPQFIFQYYREEENGRGNFPPRFSGLQFPNYSSELNVNALELDDSALYLCASRHTSGIPGDEQFFGPGTRLTVL.

The rearrangement links TRBV19 to TRBJ2-3; lacking DNA, the TRBD1 call made by TCRdb goes unchecked. Looked up from germline, CDR1 is LNHDA and CDR2 is SQIVND (reference sequence). The CDR3 sequence is 18 residues long. CDR3 loop: CASSIYQTGTGWDDTQYF.

The chain is built from TRBV10-1 and TRBJ2-4; TCRdb reports TRBD2, a call that lacks DNA to check it against. The CDR3 consists of 13 residues. Germline lookup yields CDR1 WNHNN and CDR2 SYGVQD (reference sequence). The CDR3 spells CASSLEAGHIQYF.

V gene TRBV12-5 combines with J gene TRBJ2-4; TCRdb outputs TRBD1, but without DNA this stays unchecked. The CDR3 is made up of 14 amino acids. From germline, CDR1 is LGHNT and CDR2 FRNRAP. The CDR3 here is CASGLVHRVNIQYF.

V gene TRBV10-3 combines with J gene TRBJ2-3; TCRdb selects TRBD2, and the lack of DNA leaves this call unchecked. The CDR3 length is 15 residues. Germline V gene data show CDR1 as ENHRY and CDR2 as SYGVKD. This chain's CDR3 is CAIGPAGGHTDTQYF.